This T cell receptor beta chain was observed in a study of blood T cell repertoires in COVID-19. Clones were read by immunoSEQ multiplex PCR, and TCRdb kept only the in-frame ones, dropping some. The table records around 70,000 clones, around 84% of them present only once. The germline CDR1 and CDR2 sequences are SGHNT and YYREEE (reference sequence). With 4 bases clipped from V and 3 bases from J, the junction kept 5 bases outside the gene matches. The CDR3 covers 16 residues. The clonotype was recovered from a man in his forties or fifties with acute or convalescent COVID-19. Sequencing input: peripheral blood. The chain employs TRBV5-4 and TRBJ2-6; 9 nucleotides align to TRBD1. In nucleotides, the CDR3 is TGTGCCAGCAGCCTAACAGGGGGCGGTGGGGCCAACGTCCTGACTTTC. Amino acid sequence: CASSLTGGGGANVLTF.